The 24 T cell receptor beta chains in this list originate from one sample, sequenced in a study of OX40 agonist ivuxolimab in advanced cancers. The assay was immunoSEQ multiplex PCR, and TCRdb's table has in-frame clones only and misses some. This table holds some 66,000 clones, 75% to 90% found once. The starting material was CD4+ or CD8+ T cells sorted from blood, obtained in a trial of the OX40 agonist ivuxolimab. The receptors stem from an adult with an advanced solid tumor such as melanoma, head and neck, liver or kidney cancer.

Written as DNA, the CDR3 is TGTGCCAGCTCAATATCCCAGCGGGAGGGCTCCTACAATGAGCAGTTCTTC. Protein: CASSISQREGSYNEQFF. J is TRBJ2-1 and V is TRBV18; 10 bases are shared with TRBD2. This CDR3 comprises 17 residues. The ends lost 5 bases at V and 0 bases at J; junction bases unmatched: 7. Germline-derived CDR1 and CDR2 are KGHSH and LQKENI. The full variable domain, with the rest looked up from reference TRBV18 and TRBJ2-1, is NAGVMQNPRHLVRRRGQEARLRCSPMKGHSHVYWYRQLPEEGLKFMVYLQKENIIDESGMPKERFSAEFPKEGPSILRIQQVVRGDSAAYFCASSISQREGSYNEQFFGPGTRLTVL.

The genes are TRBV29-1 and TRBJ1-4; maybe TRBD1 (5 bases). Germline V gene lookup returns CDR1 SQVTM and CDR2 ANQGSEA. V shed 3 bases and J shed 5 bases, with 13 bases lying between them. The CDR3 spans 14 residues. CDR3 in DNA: TGCAGCGTTGATGTGGGGGGAAACAATGAAAAACTGTTTTTT. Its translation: CSVDVGGNNEKLFF.

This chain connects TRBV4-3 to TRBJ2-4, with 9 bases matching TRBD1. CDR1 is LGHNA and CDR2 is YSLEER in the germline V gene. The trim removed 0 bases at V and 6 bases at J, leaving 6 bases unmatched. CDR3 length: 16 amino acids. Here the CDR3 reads CASSQDLAQGANIQYF. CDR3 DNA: TGCGCCAGCAGCCAAGATTTAGCACAGGGGGCAAACATTCAGTACTTC.

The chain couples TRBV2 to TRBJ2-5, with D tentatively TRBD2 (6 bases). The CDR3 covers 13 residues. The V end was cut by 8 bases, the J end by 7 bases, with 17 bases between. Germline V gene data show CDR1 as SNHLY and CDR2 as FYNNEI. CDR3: CASDGTGVGTQYF. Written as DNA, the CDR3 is TGTGCCAGCGACGGGACTGGGGTAGGGACCCAGTACTTC.

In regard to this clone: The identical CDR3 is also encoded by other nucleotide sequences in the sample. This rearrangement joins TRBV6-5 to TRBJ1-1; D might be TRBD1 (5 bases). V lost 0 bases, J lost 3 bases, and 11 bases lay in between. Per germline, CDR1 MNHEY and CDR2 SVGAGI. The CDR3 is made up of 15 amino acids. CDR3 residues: CASSYSPGGDTEAFF. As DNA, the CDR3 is TGTGCCAGCAGTTACTCCCCCGGGGGGGACACTGAAGCTTTCTTT.

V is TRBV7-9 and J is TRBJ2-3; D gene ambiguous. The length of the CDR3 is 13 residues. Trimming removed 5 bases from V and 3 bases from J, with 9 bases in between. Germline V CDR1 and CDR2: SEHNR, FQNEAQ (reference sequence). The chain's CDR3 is CASSPPPTDTQYF. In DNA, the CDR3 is TGTGCCAGCAGCCCCCCGCCGACAGATACGCAGTATTTT.

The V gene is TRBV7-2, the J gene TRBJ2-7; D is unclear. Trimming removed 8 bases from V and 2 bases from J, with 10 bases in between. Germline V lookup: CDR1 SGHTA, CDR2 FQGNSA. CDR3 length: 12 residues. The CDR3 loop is CASGPTTYEQYF. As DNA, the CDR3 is TGTGCCAGCGGACCAACGACCTACGAGCAGTACTTC.

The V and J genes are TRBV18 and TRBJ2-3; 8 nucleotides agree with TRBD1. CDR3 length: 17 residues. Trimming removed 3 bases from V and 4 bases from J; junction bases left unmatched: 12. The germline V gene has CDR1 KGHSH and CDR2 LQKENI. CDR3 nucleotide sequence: TGTGCCAGCTCACCTCGGCCAGGGGGCGCAGGGGCAGATACGCAGTATTTT. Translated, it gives CASSPRPGGAGADTQYF. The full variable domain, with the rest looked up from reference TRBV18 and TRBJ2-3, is NAGVMQNPRHLVRRRGQEARLRCSPMKGHSHVYWYRQLPEEGLKFMVYLQKENIIDESGMPKERFSAEFPKEGPSILRIQQVVRGDSAAYFCASSPRPGGAGADTQYFGPGTRLTVL.

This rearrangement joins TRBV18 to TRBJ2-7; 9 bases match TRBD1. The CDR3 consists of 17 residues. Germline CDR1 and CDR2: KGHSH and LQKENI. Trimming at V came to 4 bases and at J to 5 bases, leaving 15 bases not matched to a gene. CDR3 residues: CASSLLTPGQGIHEQYF. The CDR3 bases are TGTGCCAGCTCACTATTAACCCCGGGACAGGGTATCCACGAGCAGTACTTC. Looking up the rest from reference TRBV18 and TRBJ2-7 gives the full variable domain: NAGVMQNPRHLVRRRGQEARLRCSPMKGHSHVYWYRQLPEEGLKFMVYLQKENIIDESGMPKERFSAEFPKEGPSILRIQQVVRGDSAAYFCASSLLTPGQGIHEQYFGPGTRLTVT.

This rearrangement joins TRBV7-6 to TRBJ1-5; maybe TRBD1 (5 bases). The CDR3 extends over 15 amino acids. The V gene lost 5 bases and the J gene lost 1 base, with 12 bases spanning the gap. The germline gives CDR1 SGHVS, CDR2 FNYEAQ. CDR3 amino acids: CASSGGGGSNQPQHF. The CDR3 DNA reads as TGTGCCAGCAGCGGCGGCGGGGGAAGCAATCAGCCCCAGCATTTT.

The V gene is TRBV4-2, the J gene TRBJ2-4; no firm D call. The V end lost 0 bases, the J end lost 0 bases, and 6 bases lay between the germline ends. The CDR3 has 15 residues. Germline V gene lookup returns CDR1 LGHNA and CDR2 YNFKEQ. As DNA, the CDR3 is TGTGCCAGCAGCCAAGATCTTCCAGCCAAAAACATTCAGTACTTC. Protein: CASSQDLPAKNIQYF.

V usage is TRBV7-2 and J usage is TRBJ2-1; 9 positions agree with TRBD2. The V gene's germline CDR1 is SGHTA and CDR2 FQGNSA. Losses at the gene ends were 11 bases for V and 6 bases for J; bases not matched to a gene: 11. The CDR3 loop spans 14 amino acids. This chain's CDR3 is CASGGTSPLNEQFF. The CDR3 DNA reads TGTGCCTCCGGGGGGACTAGCCCCCTCAATGAGCAGTTCTTC.

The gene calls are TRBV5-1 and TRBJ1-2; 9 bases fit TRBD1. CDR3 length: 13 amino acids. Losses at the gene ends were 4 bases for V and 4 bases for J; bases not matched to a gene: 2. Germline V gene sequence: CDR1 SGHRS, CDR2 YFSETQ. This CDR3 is CASSGTGTYGYTF. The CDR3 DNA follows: TGCGCCAGCAGCGGGACAGGGACCTATGGCTACACCTTC.

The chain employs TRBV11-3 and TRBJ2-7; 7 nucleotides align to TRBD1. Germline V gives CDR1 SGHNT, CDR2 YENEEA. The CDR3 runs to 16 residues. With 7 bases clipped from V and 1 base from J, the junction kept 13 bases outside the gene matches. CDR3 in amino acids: CASKPGQSPRSYEQYF. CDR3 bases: TGTGCCAGCAAACCGGGACAGTCACCACGGTCCTACGAGCAGTACTTC.

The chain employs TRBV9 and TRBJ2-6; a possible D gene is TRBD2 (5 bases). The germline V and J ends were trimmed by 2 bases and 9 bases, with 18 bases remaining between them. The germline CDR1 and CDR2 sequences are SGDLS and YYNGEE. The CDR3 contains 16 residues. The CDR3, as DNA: TGTGCCAGCAGCGTCACCCCAAGGTCACGGGGCAACGTCCTGACTTTC. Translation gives CASSVTPRSRGNVLTF. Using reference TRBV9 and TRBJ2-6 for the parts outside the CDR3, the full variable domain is DSGVTQTPKHLITATGQRVTLRCSPRSGDLSVYWYQQSLDQGLQFLIQYYNGEERAKGNILERFSAQQFPDLHSELNLSSLELGDSALYFCASSVTPRSRGNVLTFGAGSRLTVL.

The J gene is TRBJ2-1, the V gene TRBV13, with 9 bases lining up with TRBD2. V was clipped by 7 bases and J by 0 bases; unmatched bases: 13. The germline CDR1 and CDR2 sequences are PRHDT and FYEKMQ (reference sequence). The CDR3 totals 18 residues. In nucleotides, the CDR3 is TGTGCCAGCAACGAAGCGGGAGGATCCCCCCGCTCCTACAATGAGCAGTTCTTC. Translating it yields CASNEAGGSPRSYNEQFF.

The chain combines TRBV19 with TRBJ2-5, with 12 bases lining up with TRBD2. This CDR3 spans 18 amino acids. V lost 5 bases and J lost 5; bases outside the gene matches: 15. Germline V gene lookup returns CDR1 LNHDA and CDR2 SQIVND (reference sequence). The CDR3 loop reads CASSQAHLAGGPLETQYF. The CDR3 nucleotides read TGTGCCAGTAGTCAAGCCCATCTAGCGGGAGGGCCCCTGGAGACCCAGTACTTC.

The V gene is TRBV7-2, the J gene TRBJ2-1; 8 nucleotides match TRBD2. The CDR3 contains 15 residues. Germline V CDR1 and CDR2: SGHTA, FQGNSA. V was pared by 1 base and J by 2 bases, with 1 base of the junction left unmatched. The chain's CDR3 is CASSLGLATYNEQFF. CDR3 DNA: TGTGCCAGCAGCTTAGGACTAGCGACCTACAATGAGCAGTTCTTC.

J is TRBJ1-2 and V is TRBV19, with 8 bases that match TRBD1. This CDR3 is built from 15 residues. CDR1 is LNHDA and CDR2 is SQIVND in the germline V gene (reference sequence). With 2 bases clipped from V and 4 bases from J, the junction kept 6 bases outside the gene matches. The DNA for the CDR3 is TGTGCCAGTAGTATACAGGGGGCGCAAGGCTATGGCTACACCTTC. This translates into CASSIQGAQGYGYTF.

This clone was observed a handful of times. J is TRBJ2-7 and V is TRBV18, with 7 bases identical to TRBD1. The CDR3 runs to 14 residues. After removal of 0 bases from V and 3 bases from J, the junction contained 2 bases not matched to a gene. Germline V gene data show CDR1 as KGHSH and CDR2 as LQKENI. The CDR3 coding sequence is TGTGCCAGCTCACCACCGGGACAGAACTACGAGCAGTACTTC. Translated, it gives CASSPPGQNYEQYF.

CDR3 in DNA: TGTGCCATCAGTGGGACCACTGAAGCTTTCTTT. Translating gives CAISGTTEAFF. V usage is TRBV10-3 and J usage is TRBJ1-1; D is unclear. Trimming shortened V by 4 bases and J by 4 bases, and 4 bases separated the two germline ends. In germline, CDR1 is ENHRY, CDR2 SYGVKD. The CDR3 extends over 11 amino acids.

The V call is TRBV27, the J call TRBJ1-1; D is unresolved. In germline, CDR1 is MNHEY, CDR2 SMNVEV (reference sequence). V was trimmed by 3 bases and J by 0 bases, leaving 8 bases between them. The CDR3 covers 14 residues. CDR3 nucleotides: TGTGCCAGCAGTTTTAGACTGATGAACACTGAAGCTTTCTTT. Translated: CASSFRLMNTEAFF.

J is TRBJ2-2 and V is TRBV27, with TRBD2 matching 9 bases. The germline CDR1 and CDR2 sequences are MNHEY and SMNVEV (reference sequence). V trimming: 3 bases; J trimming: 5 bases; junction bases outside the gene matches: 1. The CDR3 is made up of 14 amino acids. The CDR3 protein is CASSLREGTGELFF. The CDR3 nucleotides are TGTGCCAGCAGTTTGCGGGAGGGGACCGGGGAGCTGTTTTTT.

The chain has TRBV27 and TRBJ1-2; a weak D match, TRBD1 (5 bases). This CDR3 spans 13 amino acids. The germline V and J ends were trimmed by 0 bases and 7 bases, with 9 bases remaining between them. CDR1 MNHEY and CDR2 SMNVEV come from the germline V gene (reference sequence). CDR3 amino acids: CASSLSPGFGYTF. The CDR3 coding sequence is TGTGCCAGCAGTTTATCTCCAGGGTTTGGCTACACCTTC.